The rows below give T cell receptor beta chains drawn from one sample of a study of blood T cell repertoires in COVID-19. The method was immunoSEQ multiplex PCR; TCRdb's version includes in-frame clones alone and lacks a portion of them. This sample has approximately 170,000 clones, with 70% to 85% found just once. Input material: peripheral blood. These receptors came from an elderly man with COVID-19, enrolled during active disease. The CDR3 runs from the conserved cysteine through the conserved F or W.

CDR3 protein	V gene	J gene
CASSEGIPQGGYGYTF	TRBV6-1	TRBJ1-2
CASGAPYEQYF	TRBV6-6	TRBJ2-7
CASSSQRDTEAFF	TRBV7-6	TRBJ1-1
CASSQGPGTYNEQFF	TRBV11-2	TRBJ2-1
CASSRDSNYGYTF	TRBV6-2/TRBV6-3	TRBJ1-2
CAISESRGGYGYTF	TRBV10-3	TRBJ1-2
CAISGSGQGVPSGNTIYF	TRBV10-3	TRBJ1-3
CATGRGSNEAFF	TRBV2	TRBJ1-1
CASSLRGQGNQPQHF	TRBV2	TRBJ1-5
CASSLVSGGAFF	TRBV11-3	TRBJ1-1
CASSQTRGAQPQHF	TRBV4-1	TRBJ1-5
CASSLGNRGYTF	TRBV5-1	TRBJ1-2
CASSLGARGRPYEQYF	TRBV5-4	TRBJ2-7
CASSPRGGGHSYEQYF	TRBV18	TRBJ2-7
CASTVSGGEENIQYF	TRBV19	TRBJ2-4
CASRLTGGEPYGYTF	TRBV7-3	TRBJ1-2
CASSVGQASTDTQYF	TRBV9	TRBJ2-3
CASSGRDRYQPQHF	TRBV7-2	TRBJ1-5
CAISTGTGDGEQYF	TRBV10-3	TRBJ2-7
CASSLSRTDNTQYF	TRBV6-2/TRBV6-3	TRBJ2-3
CASSNFGTGFYGYTF	TRBV19	TRBJ1-2
CASSSTGGLNF	TRBV12-3/TRBV12-4	TRBJ1-5
CASSLFYQPQHF	TRBV28	TRBJ1-5
CASSQSGGLRGEKLFF	TRBV28	TRBJ1-4
CASSSSGGLTEAFF	TRBV5-4	TRBJ1-1
CASSYGSYSNQPQYF	TRBV6-2/TRBV6-3	NA
CASSAIAGETQYF	TRBV9	TRBJ2-5
CASSLTATEDNEQFF	TRBV7-3	TRBJ2-1
CASSLSGTGGAFSGNTIYF	TRBV5-1	TRBJ1-3
CASSVQGNSPLHF	TRBV10-2	TRBJ1-6
CASSLSGGQETQYF	TRBV28	TRBJ2-5
CASSQETGGNSPLHF	TRBV4-2	TRBJ1-6
CASSDTDRNTIYF	TRBV10-2	TRBJ1-3
CASSLLGYSTDTQYF	TRBV5-4	TRBJ2-3
CASSEARNQPQHF	TRBV6-1	TRBJ1-5
CSVWDRGYSEAFF	TRBV29-1	TRBJ1-1
CATSRVGQGGSPLHF	TRBV15	TRBJ1-6
CASSEGQVAYNEQFF	TRBV6-1	TRBJ2-1